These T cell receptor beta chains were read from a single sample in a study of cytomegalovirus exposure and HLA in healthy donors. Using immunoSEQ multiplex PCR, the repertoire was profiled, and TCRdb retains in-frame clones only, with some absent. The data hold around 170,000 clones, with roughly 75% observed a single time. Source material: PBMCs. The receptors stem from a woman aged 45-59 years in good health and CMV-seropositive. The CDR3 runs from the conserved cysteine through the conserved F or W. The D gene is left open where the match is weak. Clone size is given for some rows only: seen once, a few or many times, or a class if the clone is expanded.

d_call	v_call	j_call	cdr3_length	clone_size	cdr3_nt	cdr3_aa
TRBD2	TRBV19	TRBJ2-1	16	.	TGTGCCAGTAGTGTTACTAGCGCACCCCCCTACAATGAGCAGTTCTTC	CASSVTSAPPYNEQFF
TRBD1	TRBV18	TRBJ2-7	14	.	TGTGCCAGCTCAATCGACAGGGGGACGAGGGAGCAGTACTTC	CASSIDRGTREQYF
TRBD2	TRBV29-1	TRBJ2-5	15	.	TGCAGCGCGGGACTAGCACGTCCCCAAGAGGAGACCCAGTACTTC	CSAGLARPQEETQYF
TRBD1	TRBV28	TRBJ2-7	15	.	TGTGCCAGCAGATTACCGACAGGGGGCGCCTACGAGCAGTACTTC	CASRLPTGGAYEQYF
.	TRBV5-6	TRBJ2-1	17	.	TGTGCCAGCAGCCCCATAGTCGGGGGTGGCTCCTACAATGAGCAGTTCTTC	CASSPIVGGGSYNEQFF
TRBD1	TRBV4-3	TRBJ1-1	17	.	TGCGCCAGCAGCCACAAATTTCTAGGGACAGGAAACACTGAAGCTTTCTTT	CASSHKFLGTGNTEAFF
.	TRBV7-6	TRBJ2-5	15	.	TGTGCCAGCAGCTTCCCCGGGGCTGGAGGGGAGACCCAGTACTTC	CASSFPGAGGETQYF
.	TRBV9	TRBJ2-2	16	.	TGTGCCAGCAGCGTATCCCCCGGTGAAAAAACCGGGGAGCTGTTTTTT	CASSVSPGEKTGELFF
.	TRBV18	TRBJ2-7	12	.	TGTGCCAGCTCACCTGGCACCTACGAGCAGTACTTC	CASSPGTYEQYF
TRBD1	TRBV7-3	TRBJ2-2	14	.	TGTGCCAGCAGTCAGGACAGGGCCACCGGGGAGCTGTTTTTT	CASSQDRATGELFF
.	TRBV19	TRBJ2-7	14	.	TGTGCCAGTAGTATAACGGAACGGAGCTACGAGCAGTACTTC	CASSITERSYEQYF
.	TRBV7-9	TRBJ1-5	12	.	TGTGCCAGCAGCTCGACGGGTCAGCCCCAGCATTTT	CASSSTGQPQHF
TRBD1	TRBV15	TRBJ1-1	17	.	TGTGCCACCAGCAGAGCTCGGACAGGGGTTAAGAATACTGAAGCTTTCTTT	CATSRARTGVKNTEAFF
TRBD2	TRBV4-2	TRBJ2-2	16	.	TGTGCCAGCAGCCAAGAAAGGGCCGGGGGGGCCGGGGAGCTGTTTTTT	CASSQERAGGAGELFF
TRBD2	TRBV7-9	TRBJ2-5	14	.	TGTGCCAGCAGCTTAATAGCGGGACAAGAGACCCAGTACTTC	CASSLIAGQETQYF
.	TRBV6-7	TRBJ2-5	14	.	TGTGCCAGCAGTCCACTCGTAAGCCCAGAGACCCAGTACTTC	CASSPLVSPETQYF
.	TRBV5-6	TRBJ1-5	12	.	TGTGCCAGCAGCTGGCGCAATCAGCCCCAGCATTTT	CASSWRNQPQHF
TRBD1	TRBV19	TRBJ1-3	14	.	TGTGCCAGTAGCGGACAGGGGAGAGGAAACACCATATATTTT	CASSGQGRGNTIYF
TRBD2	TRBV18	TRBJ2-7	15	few	TGTGCCAGCTCGCCCAGGACTAGCGGGGGCAACGAGCAGTACTTC	CASSPRTSGGNEQYF
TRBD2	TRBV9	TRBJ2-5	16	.	TGTGCCAGCAGCGTATATGGGGGGGGAGGACAAGAGACCCAGTACTTC	CASSVYGGGGQETQYF
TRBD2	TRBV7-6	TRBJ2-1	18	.	TGTGCCAGCAGCGATACTAGCGGGAGGGGACCTTACTACAATGAGCAGTTCTTC	CASSDTSGRGPYYNEQFF
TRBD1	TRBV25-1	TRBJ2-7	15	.	TGTGCCAGCAGTGAATTTGGGACAGGGGGGCAGGAGCAGTACTTC	CASSEFGTGGQEQYF
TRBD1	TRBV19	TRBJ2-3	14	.	TGTGCCAGTAGAAGGGGACAGGGAGCAGATACGCAGTATTTT	CASRRGQGADTQYF
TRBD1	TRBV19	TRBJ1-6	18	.	TGTGCCAGTAGTAGACAGGGGGCTATAAGCTCCTATAATTCACCCCTCCACTTT	CASSRQGAISSYNSPLHF
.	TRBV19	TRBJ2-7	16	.	TGTGCCAGTAGTATTTCCGGCGGAGCGGGTCGCTACGAGCAGTACTTC	CASSISGGAGRYEQYF
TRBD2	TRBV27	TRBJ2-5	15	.	TGTGCCAGCAGGGCGGGGACTAGCGGGATAAAGACCCAGTACTTC	CASRAGTSGIKTQYF
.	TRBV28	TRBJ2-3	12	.	TGTGCCAGCAGTTTCGGGGGACGTACGCAGTATTTT	CASSFGGRTQYF
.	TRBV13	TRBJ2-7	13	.	TGTGCCAGCAGCTTACGTAGAGGCGGGGAGATCCACTTC	CASSLRRGGEIHF
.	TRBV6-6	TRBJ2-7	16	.	TGTGCCAGCAGTTTCGCCTCGAGGTATCCTCCGAACGAGCAGTACTTC	CASSFASRYPPNEQYF
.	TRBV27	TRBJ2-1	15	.	TGTGCCAGCAGTCGGTTAGCCAGCTCCTACAATGAGCAGTTCTTC	CASSRLASSYNEQFF
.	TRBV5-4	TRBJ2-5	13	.	TGTGCCAGCAGCTTGGAAGGGAGGCAGACCCAGTACTTC	CASSLEGRQTQYF
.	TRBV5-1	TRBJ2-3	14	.	TGCGCCAGCAGCCCTGGGACTGCCACAGACACGCAGTATTTT	CASSPGTATDTQYF